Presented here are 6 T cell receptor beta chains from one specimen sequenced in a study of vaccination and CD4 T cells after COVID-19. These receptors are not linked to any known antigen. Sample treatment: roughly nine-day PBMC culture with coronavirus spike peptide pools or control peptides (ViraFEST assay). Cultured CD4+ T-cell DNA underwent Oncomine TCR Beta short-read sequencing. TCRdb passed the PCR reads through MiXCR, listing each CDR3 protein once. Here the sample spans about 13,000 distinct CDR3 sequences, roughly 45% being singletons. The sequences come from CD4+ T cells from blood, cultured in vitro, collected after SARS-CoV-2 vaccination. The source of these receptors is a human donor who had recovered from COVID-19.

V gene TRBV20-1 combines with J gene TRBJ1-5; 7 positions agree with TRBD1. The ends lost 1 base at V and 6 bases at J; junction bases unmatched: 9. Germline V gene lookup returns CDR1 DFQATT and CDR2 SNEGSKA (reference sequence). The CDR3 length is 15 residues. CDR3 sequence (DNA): TGCAGTGCTAGAGGTATAGGGGGCGCGGGTCAGCCCCAGCATTTT. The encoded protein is CSARGIGGAGQPQHF.

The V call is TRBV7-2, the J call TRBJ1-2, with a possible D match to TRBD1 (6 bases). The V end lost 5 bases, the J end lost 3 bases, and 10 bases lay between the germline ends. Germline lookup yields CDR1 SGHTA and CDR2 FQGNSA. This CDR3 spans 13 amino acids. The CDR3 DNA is TGTGCCAGCAGCGGGGGCGCAGACTATGGCTACACCTTC. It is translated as CASSGGADYGYTF.

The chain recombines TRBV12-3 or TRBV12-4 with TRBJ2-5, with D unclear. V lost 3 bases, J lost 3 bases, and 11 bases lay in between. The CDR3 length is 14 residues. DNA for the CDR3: TGTGCCAGCAGTTTTACCGGACGTAAAGAGACCCAGTACTTC. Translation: CASSFTGRKETQYF.

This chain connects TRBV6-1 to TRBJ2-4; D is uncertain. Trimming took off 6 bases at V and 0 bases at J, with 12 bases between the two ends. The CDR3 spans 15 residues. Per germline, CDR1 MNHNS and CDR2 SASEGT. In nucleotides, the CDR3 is TGTGCCAGCAGGATGGACGGCCTAGCCAAAAACATTCAGTACTTC. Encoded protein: CASRMDGLAKNIQYF.

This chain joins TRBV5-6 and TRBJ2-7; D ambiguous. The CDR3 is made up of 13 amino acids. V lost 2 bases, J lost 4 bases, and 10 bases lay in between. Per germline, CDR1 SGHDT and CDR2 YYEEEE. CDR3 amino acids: CASSFKPAYEQYF. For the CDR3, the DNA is TGTGCCAGCAGCTTCAAACCCGCGTACGAGCAGTACTTC. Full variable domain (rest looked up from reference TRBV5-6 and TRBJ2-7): DAGVTQSPTHLIKTRGQQVTLRCSPKSGHDTVSWYQQALGQGPQFIFQYYEEEERQRGNFPDRFSGHQFPNYSSELNVNALLLGDSALYLCASSFKPAYEQYFGPGTRLTVT.

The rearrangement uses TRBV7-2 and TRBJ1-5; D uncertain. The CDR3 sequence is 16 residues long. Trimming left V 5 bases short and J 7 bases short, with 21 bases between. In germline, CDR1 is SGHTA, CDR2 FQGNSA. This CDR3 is CASSRADVGGEQPQHF. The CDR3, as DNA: TGTGCCAGCAGCCGAGCCGACGTGGGTGGTGAGCAGCCCCAGCATTTT.